Presented here are 30 T cell receptor beta chains from one specimen sequenced in a study of blood T cell repertoires in COVID-19. Produced via immunoSEQ multiplex PCR; TCRdb's table is partial and in-frame only. The profile covers some 270,000 clones, with around 90% appearing a single time and 2% to 2.5% taken by the ten largest. Sequencing input: peripheral blood. These receptors originate from a woman aged 55-75 years with COVID-19, enrolled during active disease.

V and J are TRBV7-9 and TRBJ2-1; 8 bases match TRBD1. This CDR3 is built from 16 residues. Germline trimming cut 4 bases from V and 5 bases from J; bases unmatched to any gene: 10. In germline, CDR1 is SEHNR, CDR2 FQNEAQ (reference sequence). DNA of the CDR3: TGTGCCAGCAGCTCGGGTGGACAGGGCTGGGACAATGAGCAGTTCTTC. Protein sequence: CASSSGGQGWDNEQFF. The full variable domain, in which reference TRBV7-9 and TRBJ2-1 provide the parts outside the CDR3, is DTGVSQNPRHKITKRGQNVTFRCDPISEHNRLYWYRQTLGQGPEFLTYFQNEAQLEKSRLLSDRFSAERPKGSFSTLEIQRTEQGDSAMYLCASSSGGQGWDNEQFFGPGTRLTVL.

The rearrangement joins TRBV9 to TRBJ1-4; 8 nucleotides match TRBD1. The CDR3 contains 16 residues. The germline gives CDR1 SGDLS, CDR2 YYNGEE. Trimming took 4 bases from V and 6 from J; bases not matched to a gene: 11. DNA of the CDR3: TGTGCCAGCAGCCCGGGAAAGTCAGGGGGCCATGAAAAACTGTTTTTT. Protein sequence: CASSPGKSGGHEKLFF.

DNA of the CDR3: TGTGCCAGCAGCCCGCACCTCAAGCTTACAGGTTTGGTGGAGACCCAGTACTTC. Translating gives CASSPHLKLTGLVETQYF. This chain uses TRBV7-2 with TRBJ2-5; D perhaps matches TRBD1 (5 bases). The germline CDR1 and CDR2 sequences are SGHTA and FQGNSA. The germline V and J ends were trimmed by 5 bases and 5 bases, with 27 bases remaining between them. The CDR3 has 18 amino acids.

CDR3 sequence: CASSESSAAGNTIYF. The DNA of the CDR3 is TGTGCCAGCAGTGAATCTTCCGCAGCTGGAAACACCATATATTTT. The V gene is TRBV6-1, the J gene TRBJ1-3; D is unresolved. The length of the CDR3 is 15 residues. V shed 2 bases and J shed 2 bases, with 10 bases lying between them. The germline gives CDR1 MNHNS, CDR2 SASEGT.

This chain's CDR3 is CASSLGQKNQPQHF. The CDR3 DNA reads TGTGCCAGCAGCTTGGGACAGAAGAATCAGCCCCAGCATTTT. This chain links TRBV7-2 with TRBJ1-5, with 7 bases lining up with TRBD1. Per the germline V gene, CDR1 is SGHTA and CDR2 is FQGNSA. The trim removed 3 bases at V and 4 bases at J, leaving 3 bases unmatched. The CDR3 covers 14 residues.

The V call is TRBV15, the J call TRBJ1-2; D perhaps matches TRBD1 (6 bases). This CDR3 has 19 amino acids. Trimming pared 5 bases from V and 4 bases from J, leaving 29 bases between. The germline V gene encodes CDR1 LNHNV and CDR2 YYDKDF (reference sequence). The CDR3 loop reads CATSGPLQGPLLSFYGYTF. CDR3 in DNA: TGTGCCACCAGCGGCCCACTGCAGGGGCCGCTCCTATCCTTCTATGGCTACACCTTC.

The chain employs TRBV7-9 and TRBJ1-1, with TRBD1 matching over 9 bases. This CDR3 has 13 residues. Germline V lookup: CDR1 SEHNR, CDR2 FQNEAQ (reference sequence). V lost 3 bases and J lost 7; bases outside the gene matches: 3. The CDR3 loop reads CASSLGGQGEAFF. CDR3 in DNA: TGTGCCAGCAGCTTGGGGGGACAGGGTGAAGCTTTCTTT.

This clone has just one count. J is TRBJ2-7 and V is TRBV5-5; 10 bases line up with TRBD1. The CDR3 length is 18 residues. The V and J ends lost 2 bases and 0 bases, in that order; junction bases with no gene match: 11. Germline lookup yields CDR1 SGHKS and CDR2 YYEKEE (reference sequence). The CDR3 region is CASSLYLSGTGASYEQYF. CDR3 in DNA: TGTGCCAGCAGCTTATACCTATCCGGGACAGGGGCCTCCTACGAGCAGTACTTC. Based on the CDR3 plus reference TRBV5-5 and TRBJ2-7, the full variable domain is DAGVTQSPTHLIKTRGQQVTLRCSPISGHKSVSWYQQVLGQGPQFIFQYYEKEERGRGNFPDRFSARQFPNYSSELNVNALLLGDSALYLCASSLYLSGTGASYEQYFGPGTRLTVT.

V is TRBV9 and J is TRBJ1-1, with D tentatively TRBD1 (6 bases). V was pared by 3 bases and J by 2 bases, with 14 bases between. Germline V lookup: CDR1 SGDLS, CDR2 YYNGEE. This CDR3 region has 15 residues. The CDR3 sequence is CASSASGQPNTEAFF. DNA of the CDR3: TGTGCCAGCAGCGCATCGGGACAACCAAACACTGAAGCTTTCTTT.

This chain joins TRBV7-9 and TRBJ2-3; 14 bases align to TRBD2. Germline assignment: CDR1 SEHNR and CDR2 FQNEAQ (reference sequence). Trimming at V came to 1 base and at J to 4 bases, leaving 1 base not matched to a gene. The CDR3 runs to 16 residues. This chain's CDR3 is CASSLVTSGGADTQYF. In DNA form, the CDR3 reads TGTGCCAGCAGCTTAGTGACTAGCGGGGGGGCAGATACGCAGTATTTT.

Notes on this clone: The sample has other DNA sequences that encode this CDR3 too. The chain is built from TRBV7-2 and TRBJ1-3; D is undetermined. CDR1 and CDR2 (germline): SGHTA, FQGNSA. This CDR3 region has 15 residues. V was trimmed by 2 bases and J by 0 bases, leaving 8 bases between them. The CDR3 is CASSLSGSSGNTIYF. The DNA of the CDR3 is TGTGCCAGCAGCTTAAGCGGCAGCTCTGGAAACACCATATATTTT. Complete variable domain (other parts from reference TRBV7-2 and TRBJ1-3): GAGVSQSPSNKVTEKGKDVELRCDPISGHTALYWYRQSLGQGLEFLIYFQGNSAPDKSGLPSDRFSAERTGGSVSTLTIQRTQQEDSAVYLCASSLSGSSGNTIYFGEGSWLTVV.

The chain combines TRBV7-3 with TRBJ2-1; TRBD2 agrees at 12 bases. The CDR3 runs 19 residues. The J segment lost 5 bases and the V segment lost 1 base, leaving 12 bases of the junction unmatched. Germline CDR1 SGHTA, CDR2 FQGTGA. The CDR3 protein is CASSLRSLAGGPLNNEQFF. In DNA form, the CDR3 reads TGTGCCAGCAGCTTAAGGAGCCTAGCGGGGGGGCCTCTGAACAATGAGCAGTTCTTC.

This clone appeared a few times. The chain has TRBV7-8 and TRBJ2-4; TRBD2 aligns across 7 bases. V was pared by 5 bases and J by 8 bases, with 9 bases of the junction left unmatched. Per germline, CDR1 SGHVS and CDR2 FQNEAQ. This CDR3 region has 14 residues. The CDR3 reads CASSTTYGGDIQYF. CDR3 nucleotide sequence: TGTGCCAGCAGCACTACGTATGGGGGGGACATTCAGTACTTC.

V and J are TRBV6-2 or TRBV6-3 and TRBJ1-4; tentative D call: TRBD1 (5 bases). The CDR3 is made up of 14 amino acids. Looked up from germline, CDR1 is MNHEY and CDR2 is SVGEGT. V lost 0 bases, J lost 8 bases, and 10 bases lay in between. The CDR3 loop is CASSYSGAYEKLFF. In DNA form, the CDR3 reads TGTGCCAGCAGTTACTCAGGGGCCTACGAAAAACTGTTTTTT.

This chain links TRBV10-3 with TRBJ2-7; 9 bases fit TRBD1. This CDR3 is 15 amino acids long. Germline lookup yields CDR1 ENHRY and CDR2 SYGVKD. V dropped 6 bases and J dropped 1; count of bases not matched to a gene: 7. CDR3 loop: CAIRIGTGRSYEQYF. In DNA, the CDR3 is TGTGCCATCAGGATCGGGACAGGGCGTTCCTACGAGCAGTACTTC.

This clone was seen a few times. The chain links TRBV27 to TRBJ1-1; no reliable D call. This CDR3 region has 16 residues. With 5 bases removed from V and 4 bases from J, the gap between germline ends came to 20 bases. The germline gives CDR1 MNHEY, CDR2 SMNVEV (reference sequence). The CDR3, as DNA: TGTGCCAGCAGTACCGTAGCCGGAAGGGCGGGCACTGAAGCTTTCTTT. Protein: CASSTVAGRAGTEAFF.

This clone was recorded only once. The chain employs TRBV10-1 and TRBJ1-2, with 7 bases that match TRBD1. From germline, CDR1 is WNHNN and CDR2 SYGVQD (reference sequence). V was pared by 3 bases and J by 7 bases, with 5 bases of the junction left unmatched. This CDR3 is built from 13 residues. CDR3 residues: CASSDRQGCGYTF. CDR3 coding DNA: TGCGCCAGCAGTGACCGACAGGGTTGTGGCTACACCTTC.

The rearrangement joins TRBV3-1 (or the pseudogene TRBV3-2) to TRBJ1-2, with 11 bases that match TRBD1. V was pared by 0 bases and J by 12 bases, with 12 bases of the junction left unmatched. Germline V lookup: CDR1 LGHDT, CDR2 YNNKEL (reference sequence). CDR3 length equals 16 residues. CDR3 sequence: CASSQDARPGQGVHTF. As DNA, the CDR3 is TGTGCCAGCAGCCAAGACGCAAGGCCGGGACAGGGGGTACACACCTTC.

V gene TRBV19 combines with J gene TRBJ1-2, with D maybe TRBD1 (6 bases). Deletions cut 4 bases from V and 10 bases from J, with 16 bases between. Germline V gene data show CDR1 as LNHDA and CDR2 as SQIVND (reference sequence). CDR3 size: 13 residues. CDR3 sequence: CASSTNSQGPYTF. CDR3 in DNA: TGTGCCAGTAGTACCAACTCTCAGGGGCCCTACACCTTC.

This chain joins TRBV3-1 (or the pseudogene TRBV3-2) and TRBJ1-5, with D tentatively TRBD1 (5 bases). V gave up 3 bases and J gave up 5 bases, with 11 bases separating them. This CDR3 is built from 14 residues. Germline loops: CDR1 LGHDT, CDR2 YNNKEL (reference sequence). The CDR3 bases are TGTGCCAGCAGCCACGGACACCGGTATCAGCCCCAGCATTTT. Translation gives CASSHGHRYQPQHF.

About this clone: The junction and the germline gene differ at one end; a read error may be behind it. J is TRBJ1-2 and V is TRBV9, with 8 bases that match TRBD1. The CDR3 has 14 amino acids. Germline CDR1 reads SGDLS; CDR2 reads YYNGEE. DNA of the CDR3: TGTGTCAGCAGCCCCCGGACAGGGAACTATGGCTACACCTTC. Amino acid sequence: CVSSPRTGNYGYTF. Full variable domain (missing parts from reference TRBV9 and TRBJ1-2): DSGVTQTPKHLITATGQRVTLRCSPRSGDLSVYWYQQSLDQGLQFLIQYYNGEERAKGNILERFSAQQFPDLHSELNLSSLELGDSALYFCVSSPRTGNYGYTFGSGTRLTVV.

This clone was found once. J is TRBJ1-4 and V is TRBV4-3; a weak D match, TRBD1 (6 bases). V was clipped by 4 bases and J by 7 bases, with 19 bases between them. This CDR3 region has 16 residues. CDR1 is LGHNA, CDR2 YSLEER, per germline. CDR3 protein: CASSRIQGSGGEKLFF. The CDR3 DNA is TGCGCCAGCAGCCGGATACAGGGTAGTGGTGGTGAAAAACTGTTTTTT.

V is TRBV6-6 and J is TRBJ2-7; 8 positions agree with TRBD2. The germline V gene has CDR1 MNHNY and CDR2 SVGAGI (reference sequence). Germline trimming cut 7 bases from V and 7 bases from J; bases unmatched to any gene: 9. CDR3 size: 13 residues. The CDR3 reads CASTLLAGREQYF. Here the CDR3 DNA reads TGTGCCAGCACCCTCTTAGCGGGGAGAGAGCAGTACTTC.

The chain links TRBV5-1 to TRBJ2-3; D is perhaps TRBD2 (7 bases). Trimming removed 0 bases from V and 2 bases from J, with 13 bases in between. CDR3 length equals 16 residues. Germline-derived CDR1 and CDR2 are SGHRS and YFSETQ. CDR3 loop: CASSLVTGGYTDTQYF. The DNA of the CDR3 is TGCGCCAGCAGCTTGGTGACGGGGGGCTACACAGATACGCAGTATTTT.

The CDR3 sequence: CASSWGLASDTQYF. In DNA form, the CDR3 reads TGTGCCAGCAGCTGGGGACTAGCCTCAGATACGCAGTATTTT. V usage is TRBV11-3 and J usage is TRBJ2-3; 9 bases align to TRBD2. The CDR3 covers 14 residues. Per germline, CDR1 SGHNT and CDR2 YENEEA. J gave up 4 bases and V 4 bases, and 3 bases lay outside the gene matches.

This chain links TRBV7-2 with TRBJ1-5; 8 nucleotides line up with TRBD1. Trimming cost V 3 bases and J 4 bases; bases outside gene matches: 5. The CDR3 length is 15 residues. Germline V gene data show CDR1 as SGHTA and CDR2 as FQGNSA. This CDR3 reads CASSLHRGGNQPQHF. CDR3 DNA: TGTGCCAGCAGCTTGCACAGGGGGGGAAATCAGCCCCAGCATTTT.

The chain uses TRBV18 and TRBJ1-5; D possibly corresponds to TRBD1 (6 bases). V was trimmed by 2 bases and J by 3 bases, leaving 11 bases between them. This CDR3 has 15 residues. From germline, CDR1 is KGHSH and CDR2 LQKENI. The CDR3 DNA reads TGTGCCAGCTCACCATTCTACAGGGCCAATCAGCCCCAGCATTTT. It translates to CASSPFYRANQPQHF.

The chain couples TRBV7-3 to TRBJ2-7, with D possibly being TRBD2 (5 bases). Trimming left V 5 bases short and J 2 bases short, with 13 bases between. Germline CDR1 is SGHTA and CDR2 is FQGTGA. The CDR3 totals 14 residues. CDR3 in amino acids: CASSPGIGPYEQYF. In DNA form, the CDR3 reads TGTGCCAGCAGCCCCGGGATTGGCCCCTACGAGCAGTACTTC. The full variable domain, completed using reference TRBV7-3 and TRBJ2-7, is GAGVSQTPSNKVTEKGKYVELRCDPISGHTALYWYRQSLGQGPEFLIYFQGTGAADDSGLPNDRFFAVRPEGSVSTLKIQRTERGDSAVYLCASSPGIGPYEQYFGPGTRLTVT.

This chain joins TRBV18 and TRBJ1-1; 10 bases align to TRBD1. The CDR3 contains 17 residues. From germline, CDR1 is KGHSH and CDR2 LQKENI. The trim removed 4 bases at V and 3 bases at J, leaving 11 bases unmatched. The CDR3 protein is CASSLPGQGTRDTEAFF. For the CDR3, the DNA is TGTGCCAGCTCACTTCCGGGACAGGGGACAAGGGACACTGAAGCTTTCTTT.

Only a few counts were recorded for this clone. The chain has TRBV6-5 and TRBJ1-4, with a weak D call TRBD1 (5 bases). CDR3 size: 15 residues. Germline CDR1 reads MNHEY; CDR2 reads SVGAGI. Trimming removed 0 bases from V and 8 bases from J, with 13 bases in between. CDR3 in amino acids: CASSYSPTPGEKLFF. As DNA, the CDR3 is TGTGCCAGCAGTTACTCACCTACGCCAGGGGAAAAACTGTTTTTT.